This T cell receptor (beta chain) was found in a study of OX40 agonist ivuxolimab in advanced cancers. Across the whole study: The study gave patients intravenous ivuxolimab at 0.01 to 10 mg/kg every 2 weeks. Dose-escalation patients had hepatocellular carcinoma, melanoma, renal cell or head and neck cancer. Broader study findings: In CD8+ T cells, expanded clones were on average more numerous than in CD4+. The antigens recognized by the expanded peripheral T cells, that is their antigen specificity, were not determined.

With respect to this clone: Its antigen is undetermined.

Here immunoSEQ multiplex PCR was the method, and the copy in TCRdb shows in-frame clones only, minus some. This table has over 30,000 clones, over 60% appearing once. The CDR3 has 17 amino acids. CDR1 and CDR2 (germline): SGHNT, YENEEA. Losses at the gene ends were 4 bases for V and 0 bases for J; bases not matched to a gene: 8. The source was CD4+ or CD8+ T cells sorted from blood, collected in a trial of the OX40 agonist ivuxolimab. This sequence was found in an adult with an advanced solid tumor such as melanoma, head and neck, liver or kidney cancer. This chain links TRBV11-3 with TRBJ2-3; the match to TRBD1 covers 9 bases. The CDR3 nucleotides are TGTGCCAGCAGCTCCGGGTCCGGGACAGGGAGCACAGATACGCAGTATTTT. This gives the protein CASSSGSGTGSTDTQYF.